This T cell receptor (beta chain) derives from a study of T cell responses to AZD1222 COVID-19 vaccine. Study results and limitations: Donor demographics were predominantly white British with a female majority; clonal diversity may be underestimated. Vaccine-related CD4 TCRs covered spike, predominating at 160-218 and 743-854. A reported finding is that nearly half of spike-specific TCRs target unmutated variant regions. Baseline seropositivity occurred in only a handful of AZD1222 recipients.

The data were produced by immunoSEQ multiplex PCR, yet TCRdb's version contains in-frame clones alone and is incomplete. The sample shows 96,000 or so clones, 89% of them seen only once. Notes on this clone: Its antigen is as yet unknown.

The specimen comprised peripheral blood, sampled on day 0 of AZD1222 vaccination. The receptor was isolated from an adult in good health.

The CDR3 protein is CASSLVEVAQPQHF. In nucleotides, the CDR3 is TGTGCCAGCAGCTTAGTGGAGGTCGCACAGCCCCAGCATTTT. V and J are TRBV7-8 and TRBJ1-5, with D uncertain. The CDR3 has 14 amino acids. Per the germline V gene, CDR1 is SGHVS and CDR2 is FQNEAQ. V lost 1 base and J lost 7, with 11 bases in between.